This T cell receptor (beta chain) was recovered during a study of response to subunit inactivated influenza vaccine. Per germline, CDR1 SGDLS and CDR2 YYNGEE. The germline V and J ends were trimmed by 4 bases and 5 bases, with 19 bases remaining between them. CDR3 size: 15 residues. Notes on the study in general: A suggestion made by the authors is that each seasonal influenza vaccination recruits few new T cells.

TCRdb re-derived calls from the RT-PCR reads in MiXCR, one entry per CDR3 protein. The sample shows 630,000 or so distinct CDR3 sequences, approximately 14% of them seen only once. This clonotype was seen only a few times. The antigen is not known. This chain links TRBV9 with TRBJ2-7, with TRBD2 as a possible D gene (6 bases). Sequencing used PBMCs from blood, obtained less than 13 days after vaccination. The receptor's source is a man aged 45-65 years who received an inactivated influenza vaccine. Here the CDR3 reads CASSSKEGSYDEQYF. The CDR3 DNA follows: TGTGCCAGCAGCTCAAAGGAGGGGAGTTACGACGAGCAGTACTTC.